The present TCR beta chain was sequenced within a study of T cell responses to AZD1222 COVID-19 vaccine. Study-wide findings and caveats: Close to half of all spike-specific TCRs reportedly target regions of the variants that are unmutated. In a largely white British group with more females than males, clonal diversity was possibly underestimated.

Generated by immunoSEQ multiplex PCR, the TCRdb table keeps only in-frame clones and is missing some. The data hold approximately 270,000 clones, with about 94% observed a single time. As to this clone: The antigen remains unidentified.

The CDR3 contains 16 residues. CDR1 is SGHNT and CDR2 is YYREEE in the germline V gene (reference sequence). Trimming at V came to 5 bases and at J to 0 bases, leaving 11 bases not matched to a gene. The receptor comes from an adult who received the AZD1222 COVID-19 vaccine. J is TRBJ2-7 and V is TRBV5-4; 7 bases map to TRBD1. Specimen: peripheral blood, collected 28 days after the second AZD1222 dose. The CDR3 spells CASSRGTVMSSYEQYF. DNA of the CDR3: TGTGCCAGCAGTCGTGGGACAGTGATGAGCTCCTACGAGCAGTACTTC.